This TCR beta chain was identified in a study of identifying expanded T cells in peripheral blood. Study conclusions and caveats: Clone count variance between two-week samples rose with total template count. Differentially abundant clones: around 1.2 between replicates, around 17 at roughly 2 weeks, approximately 18 at four.

TCRdb keeps only in-frame clones here, not all; method: immunoSEQ multiplex PCR. The repertoire holds more than 45,000 clones, approximately 89% seen once, with roughly 3.5% in the top ten. Trimming stripped 3 bases from V and 3 bases from J, with 14 bases between. The CDR3 is 15 amino acids. Looked up from germline, CDR1 is LGHNA and CDR2 is YSLEER. No infections or other immune events were documented during collection. Notes on this clone: Its antigen is unidentified.

The TCR sequence derives from a person aged 18 to 69 in good health. Sequencing was done on a sample of blood. This chain joins TRBV4-3 and TRBJ2-5, with D possibly being TRBD1 (6 bases). CDR3 in amino acids: CASSQGNAGEETQYF. The CDR3 DNA follows: TGCGCCAGCAGCCAGGGGAACGCAGGGGAAGAGACCCAGTACTTC.